This entry lists 22 T cell receptor beta chains sequenced from one sample in a study of Ad26.COV2.S vaccination and SARS-CoV-2 variants (dated by TCRdb to about 2021). Explained via the paper, the treatment or condition label denotes: roughly 18 received Ad26.COV2.S at low or high dose, single or two shots; roughly five received placebo; per-sample allocation not given. For vaccine and placebo recipients, the sequenced repertoires came from samples collected on day 63 after the first injection. Libraries were prepared through the immunoSEQ multiplex PCR assay. Not all clones reach the TCRdb copy of this immuneACCESS table, which keeps in-frame sequences only. Checked studies attribute under half of the gap to unresolved V genes and leave the rest unexplained. Present in this sample are hundreds of thousands of clones, about 87% of which were seen just once. The biggest ten clones account for roughly 6% of the sample.

The sample in question was peripheral blood, obtained in a trial of Ad26.COV2.S vaccine versus placebo. The source is a person between 18 and 59 years old who received the Ad26.COV2.S COVID-19 vaccine or a placebo.

This sequence joins TRBV7-2 and TRBJ1-2; D might be TRBD1 (5 bases). Trimming stripped 5 bases from V and 4 bases from J, with 17 bases between. The CDR3 extends over 15 amino acids. Germline V CDR1 and CDR2: SGHTA, FQGNSA. Here the CDR3 reads CASSGTGARVYGYTF. The CDR3 DNA reads as TGTGCCAGCAGCGGAACCGGGGCCAGAGTCTATGGCTACACCTTC.

This clone was found a few times. The rearrangement links TRBV9 to TRBJ2-7; possibly TRBD2 for D (6 bases). V dropped 4 bases and J dropped 0 bases, with 17 bases sitting between them. The CDR3 totals 16 residues. CDR1 is SGDLS and CDR2 is YYNGEE in the germline V gene. CDR3: CASSPSGGATSYEQYF. The CDR3 DNA sequence: TGTGCCAGCAGCCCCTCTGGAGGGGCCACCTCCTACGAGCAGTACTTC. Full variable domain (remainder filled in from reference TRBV9 and TRBJ2-7): DSGVTQTPKHLITATGQRVTLRCSPRSGDLSVYWYQQSLDQGLQFLIQYYNGEERAKGNILERFSAQQFPDLHSELNLSSLELGDSALYFCASSPSGGATSYEQYFGPGTRLTVT.

This chain uses TRBV5-4 with TRBJ2-7, with D tentatively TRBD1 or TRBD2 (6 bases each). The CDR3 is 15 residues long. The germline V gene has CDR1 SGHNT and CDR2 YYREEE (reference sequence). With 2 bases removed from V and 7 bases from J, the gap between germline ends came to 19 bases. CDR3 loop: CASSFGPGAGVEQYF. CDR3 DNA sequence: TGTGCCAGCAGCTTCGGTCCGGGGGCAGGGGTAGAGCAGTACTTC. Together with reference TRBV5-4 and TRBJ2-7, the CDR3 gives the full variable domain: ETGVTQSPTHLIKTRGQQVTLRCSSQSGHNTVSWYQQALGQGPQFIFQYYREEENGRGNFPPRFSGLQFPNYSSELNVNALELDDSALYLCASSFGPGAGVEQYFGPGTRLTVT.

In its sample, this clone was seen once. This rearrangement joins TRBV7-2 to TRBJ1-2; D is unresolved. Germline CDR1 is SGHTA and CDR2 is FQGNSA. The length of the CDR3 is 14 residues. The V gene lost 1 base and the J gene lost 2 bases, with 8 bases spanning the gap. CDR3 amino acids: CASSLDPQNYGYTF. CDR3 sequence (DNA): TGTGCCAGCAGCTTAGACCCACAGAACTATGGCTACACCTTC.

The V gene is TRBV7-9, the J gene TRBJ2-5, with 11 bases lining up with TRBD2. Germline trimming cut 1 base from V and 3 bases from J; bases unmatched to any gene: 7. Germline lookup yields CDR1 SEHNR and CDR2 FQNEAQ (reference sequence). The CDR3 runs to 17 residues. Here the CDR3 reads CASSLVLSGGAEETQYF. CDR3 sequence (DNA): TGTGCCAGCAGCTTAGTTCTTAGCGGGGGGGCCGAAGAGACCCAGTACTTC.

V is TRBV12-3 or TRBV12-4 and J is TRBJ1-1, with 7 nucleotides matching TRBD1. The CDR3 has 13 residues. Trimming removed 6 bases from V and 3 bases from J; junction bases left unmatched: 4. This chain's CDR3 is CASRRDRYTEAFF. CDR3 nucleotides: TGTGCCAGCAGGAGGGACAGATACACTGAAGCTTTCTTT.

The chain combines TRBV7-9 with TRBJ2-4; D unclear. The germline V and J ends were trimmed by 0 bases and 1 base, with 4 bases remaining between them. CDR1 is SEHNR and CDR2 is FQNEAQ in the germline V gene (reference sequence). The CDR3 runs 14 residues. DNA of the CDR3: TGTGCCAGCAGCTTAGCAGAGGCCAAAAACATTCAGTACTTC. It is translated as CASSLAEAKNIQYF.

The chain is built from TRBV2 and TRBJ2-1; perhaps D is TRBD1 or TRBD2 (5 bases each). There are 14 residues in the CDR3. In germline, CDR1 is SNHLY, CDR2 FYNNEI. Trimming took off 2 bases at V and 7 bases at J, with 12 bases between the two ends. CDR3: CASSEWGSGNEQFF. The CDR3 DNA sequence: TGTGCCAGCAGTGAATGGGGGTCCGGGAATGAGCAGTTCTTC.

The gene calls are TRBV29-1 and TRBJ2-1; TRBD2 is a possible D gene (6 bases). With 3 bases removed from V and 3 bases from J, the gap between germline ends came to 12 bases. This CDR3 spans 14 amino acids. Germline lookup yields CDR1 SQVTM and CDR2 ANQGSEA. The CDR3 nucleotides are TGCAGCGTTGAGGCGGGATGGGGCTACAATGAGCAGTTCTTC. Translating it yields CSVEAGWGYNEQFF.

The chain has TRBV27 and TRBJ2-7, with D maybe TRBD2 (6 bases). Germline V gives CDR1 MNHEY, CDR2 SMNVEV (reference sequence). This CDR3 is built from 13 residues. The germline V and J ends were trimmed by 8 bases and 3 bases, with 14 bases remaining between them. CDR3 region: CASGRLGIYEQYF. In DNA, the CDR3 is TGTGCCAGCGGTCGACTAGGTATCTACGAGCAGTACTTC.

This clone appeared once. V is TRBV28 and J is TRBJ2-5; D not certain. Germline CDR1 and CDR2: MDHEN and SYDVKM. This CDR3 region has 11 residues. The V and J ends lost 6 bases and 5 bases respectively, with 7 bases between them. The CDR3 nucleotides read TGTGCCAGCAGCCGGTGGGAGACCCAGTACTTC. It translates to CASSRWETQYF.

The chain joins TRBV4-2 to TRBJ1-2; perhaps TRBD1 as D (5 bases). V was clipped by 2 bases and J by 3 bases, with 7 bases between them. The germline V gene has CDR1 LGHNA and CDR2 YNFKEQ. This CDR3 region has 13 residues. The CDR3 nucleotides are TGTGCCAGCAGCCAATCGACAGACTATGGCTACACCTTC. This codes for CASSQSTDYGYTF.

As regards this clone: Other DNA sequences in the sample encode the same CDR3. The V call is TRBV6-4, the J call TRBJ2-3; TRBD2 matches 12 bases. Germline CDR1 and CDR2: MRHNA and SNTAGT. This CDR3 has 15 residues. V dropped 0 bases and J dropped 6; count of bases not matched to a gene: 1. Here the CDR3 reads CASSDSTSGGDTQYF. CDR3 DNA: TGTGCCAGCAGTGACTCTACTAGCGGGGGGGATACGCAGTATTTT.

The CDR3 protein is CASRRGQGSDEQYF. The CDR3 DNA sequence: TGTGCCAGCAGAAGGGGACAGGGTTCCGACGAGCAGTACTTC. The chain joins TRBV28 to TRBJ2-7; 9 bases agree with TRBD1. Trimming at V came to 6 bases and at J to 5 bases, leaving 8 bases not matched to a gene. CDR3 length equals 14 residues. CDR1 and CDR2 (germline): MDHEN, SYDVKM. The full variable domain, with the rest looked up from reference TRBV28 and TRBJ2-7, is DVKVTQSSRYLVKRTGEKVFLECVQDMDHENMFWYRQDPGLGLRLIYFSYDVKMKEKGDIPEGYSVSREKKERFSLILESASTNQTSMYLCASRRGQGSDEQYFGPGTRLTVT.

The gene calls are TRBV12-3 or TRBV12-4 and TRBJ2-2; D remains ambiguous. V dropped 4 bases and J dropped 7 bases, with 10 bases sitting between them. The CDR3 runs 13 residues. CDR3 nucleotide sequence: TGTGCCAGCAGTTCCATCTTGGGCGGGGAGCTGTTTTTT. This sequence encodes CASSSILGGELFF.

This clone has a handful of counts. The chain is built from TRBV4-1 and TRBJ2-7; D might be TRBD1 (5 bases). The V and J ends lost 2 bases and 1 base respectively, with 15 bases between them. Looked up from germline, CDR1 is MGHRA and CDR2 is YSYEKL. This CDR3 contains 16 residues. CDR3 in amino acids: CASSQFSTGASYEQYF. In nucleotides, the CDR3 is TGCGCCAGCAGCCAATTTAGTACTGGGGCATCCTACGAGCAGTACTTC.

The table lists this clone with a few counts. This chain joins TRBV30 and TRBJ1-2, with D tentatively TRBD1 (5 bases). Germline CDR1 GTSNPN, CDR2 SVGIG (reference sequence). This CDR3 region has 12 residues. Trimming stripped 4 bases from V and 2 bases from J, with 8 bases between. This CDR3 is CAWTRQNYGYTF. In nucleotides, the CDR3 is TGTGCCTGGACCCGACAGAACTATGGCTACACCTTC.

This clone came up a few times. This chain connects TRBV29-1 to TRBJ1-1, with D possibly being TRBD1 (5 bases). The CDR3 runs to 13 residues. The germline gives CDR1 SQVTM, CDR2 ANQGSEA. V was cut by 5 bases and J by 2 bases, with 12 bases left in between. The CDR3 DNA sequence: TGCAGCGTTAACGGGGGAACCAACACTGAAGCTTTCTTT. Translating it yields CSVNGGTNTEAFF. Using reference TRBV29-1 and TRBJ1-1 for the parts outside the CDR3, the full variable domain is SAVISQKPSRDICQRGTSLTIQCQVDSQVTMMFWYRQQPGQSLTLIATANQGSEATYESGFVIDKFPISRPNLTFSTLTVSNMSPEDSSIYLCSVNGGTNTEAFFGQGTRLTVV.

The chain has TRBV9 and TRBJ1-6; a weak D match, TRBD1 (6 bases). The ends were cut back, 4 bases at V and 7 bases at J, with 18 bases in the middle. This CDR3 comprises 16 residues. Germline lookup yields CDR1 SGDLS and CDR2 YYNGEE. CDR3 nucleotides: TGTGCCAGCAGCCCACCCGGGGGGGGCTGGAATTCACCCCTCCACTTT. This translates into CASSPPGGGWNSPLHF.

CDR3 nucleotides: TGTGCCAGCAGCACCCCGGGGGACGGACTACAAGAGACCCAGTACTTC. This translates into CASSTPGDGLQETQYF. The chain couples TRBV9 to TRBJ2-5; TRBD2 is a possible D gene (6 bases). Germline assignment: CDR1 SGDLS and CDR2 YYNGEE. Trimming left V 4 bases short and J 2 bases short, with 18 bases between. This CDR3 has 16 residues.

The gene calls are TRBV29-1 and TRBJ2-2; D gene unclear. V was pared by 4 bases and J by 4 bases, with 10 bases between. The CDR3 spans 13 residues. CDR1 SQVTM and CDR2 ANQGSEA come from the germline V gene. The CDR3 loop is CSVARKSTGELFF. In nucleotides, the CDR3 is TGCAGCGTTGCACGTAAAAGCACCGGGGAGCTGTTTTTT.

The V gene is TRBV7-9, the J gene TRBJ1-4; 7 positions match TRBD1. CDR3 length: 14 amino acids. The germline gives CDR1 SEHNR, CDR2 FQNEAQ (reference sequence). V gave up 7 bases and J gave up 7 bases; unmatched junction bases: 9. The CDR3 region has the DNA TGTGCCAGCACGTCGACAGGGCTGGGTGAAAAACTGTTTTTT. Translation gives CASTSTGLGEKLFF.